This TCR beta chain is drawn from a study of T cells in Graves' hyperthyroidism and ophthalmopathy. This clonotype was seen more than once but under ten times. Its antigen remains unidentified. Regarding the study as a whole: Most thyroid-expanded clonotypes above 0.001 were also found in blood. Through a model of 13 V-J features, ophthalmopathy was separated from stable hyperthyroidism.

Patients aged 18 to 65 with hyperthyroidism were newly diagnosed, with duration under 2 months. RNA transcripts served as the template for amplifying TCR beta CDR3 regions. In the first-round RT-PCR of the TCR CDR3, the HTBI primer set was used. TCRdb fed the multiplex PCR reads into MiXCR, producing one record per CDR3 protein. The data contain approximately 370,000 distinct CDR3 sequences, about a sixth of them singletons. CDR1 is MNHEY and CDR2 is SVGEGT in the germline V gene. V lost 5 bases and J 3 bases, leaving 20 bases between the germline ends. There are 17 residues in the CDR3. The material sequenced was blood. The chain couples TRBV6-2 or TRBV6-3 to TRBJ2-1; D uncertain. This clonotype originated in a woman aged 25 to 45 with Graves' hyperthyroidism that later progressed to Graves' ophthalmopathy. The CDR3 DNA is TGTGCCAGCAGTCACTATCCGTCCTCCAACCTCTACAATGAGCAGTTCTTC. Translated: CASSHYPSSNLYNEQFF.